This T cell receptor (beta chain) appears in the sequencing data of a study of T cell changes during pregnancy in multiple sclerosis. The data were produced by immunoSEQ multiplex PCR, yet TCRdb's version contains in-frame clones alone and is incomplete. Of tens of thousands of clones listed, approximately 90% are singletons. The sample consisted of CD4+ T cells from peripheral blood mononuclear cells, taken in the second trimester of pregnancy. The sequence derives from a female donor with multiple sclerosis, enrolled in a pregnancy study.

The CDR3 bases are TGCAGCGTTGAAGGGGTGGCTAGCAGCACGCTCGGGGGAACAGATACGCAGTATTTT. It yields the protein CSVEGVASSTLGGTDTQYF. This sequence joins TRBV29-1 and TRBJ2-3; TRBD2 is a possible D gene (6 bases). CDR1 and CDR2 (germline): SQVTM, ANQGSEA. V was clipped by 1 base and J by 3 bases, with 26 bases between them. The CDR3 sequence is 19 residues long.